This T cell receptor (beta chain) came from a study of beta chain features in type 1 diabetes. Study-level background: Cell yields, age and gender were similar between patients and healthy donors.

What was sequenced were expressed TCRB transcripts, since all of the isolated RNA had been reverse transcribed. Libraries were prepared by immunoSEQ multiplex PCR; TCRdb keeps only in-frame clonotypes and omits some of them. The sample holds about 370,000 clones; around a tenth are singletons and the top ten take roughly 0.6%. The study, taken as a whole, reports: Using cDNA template may skew counts toward highly expressing activated cells. Patients with Type 1 diabetes showed moderately but significantly shorter TCRB CDR3s in all four CD4+ subsets.

Every donor provided one heparinised blood draw, which averaged approximately 100 mL. Staining for CD45RO/CCR7/CD25/CD127/CD95/CD27 allowed sorting of CD4+ naive, central memory, regulatory and stem cell-like memory cells. This CDR3 contains 13 residues. V lost 2 bases, J lost 4 bases, and 9 bases lay in between. Per the germline V gene, CDR1 is GTSNPN and CDR2 is SVGIG (reference sequence). This clone was recorded at least ten times. Its target is not known. The receptor was derived from a man in his thirties or forties with type 1 diabetes. The rearrangement joins TRBV30 to TRBJ1-5; D perhaps matches TRBD1 (5 bases). The specimen was central memory CD4+ T cells from blood. The CDR3 here is CAWSRGVNQPQHF. CDR3 nucleotides: TGTGCCTGGAGTCGGGGGGTTAATCAGCCCCAGCATTTT.